The next 4 T cell receptor beta chains were all read from a single sample in a study of OX40 agonist ivuxolimab in advanced cancers. Clones were sequenced by immunoSEQ multiplex PCR, and TCRdb holds only the in-frame ones, with some missing. The sample contains tens of thousands of clones, about 89% of which appear only once. Material: CD4+ or CD8+ T cells sorted from blood, obtained in a trial of the OX40 agonist ivuxolimab. These receptors all stem from an adult with an advanced solid tumor such as melanoma, head and neck, liver or kidney cancer.

In its sample, this clone was seen a few times. The chain employs TRBV6-4 and TRBJ1-1; tentatively, D is TRBD1 (5 bases). Trimming removed 5 bases from V and 1 base from J, with 8 bases in between. The CDR3 contains 13 residues. Germline-derived CDR1 and CDR2 are MRHNA and SNTAGT. CDR3 nucleotide sequence: TGTGCCAGCAGTTCACAGGCGAACACTGAAGCTTTCTTT. Protein: CASSSQANTEAFF.

The chain carries TRBV19 and TRBJ2-7; D is unresolved. V was cut by 2 bases and J by 0 bases, with 8 bases left in between. CDR1 is LNHDA and CDR2 is SQIVND in the germline V gene (reference sequence). The CDR3 covers 14 residues. CDR3 in DNA: TGTGCCAGTAGTATAAGGGTCAACTCCTACGAGCAGTACTTC. Its translation is CASSIRVNSYEQYF.

Only a few counts were recorded for this clone. The chain couples TRBV10-3 to TRBJ1-3; D unclear. CDR3 length: 18 residues. Germline CDR1 is ENHRY and CDR2 is SYGVKD. V shed 0 bases and J shed 3 bases, with 18 bases lying between them. The CDR3 is CAISESTLRGKGGNTIYF. CDR3 in DNA: TGTGCCATCAGTGAGTCGACTCTAAGAGGAAAGGGTGGAAACACCATATATTTT.

The chain links TRBV10-3 to TRBJ2-1, with 9 bases lining up with TRBD1. CDR3 size: 14 residues. Trimming removed 6 bases from V and 5 bases from J; junction bases left unmatched: 5. The V gene's germline CDR1 is ENHRY and CDR2 SYGVKD. This CDR3 is CAIRSDRGDNEQFF. The CDR3 nucleotides read TGTGCCATCAGATCGGACAGGGGAGACAATGAGCAGTTCTTC.